The 11 T cell receptor beta chains in this list originate from one sample, sequenced in a study of blood T cell repertoires in COVID-19. The table came from immunoSEQ multiplex PCR; TCRdb's copy has only in-frame clones and leaves some out. The sample has fewer than 150,000 clones, approximately 84% seen once. Sequencing was performed on PBMCs or T cells enriched from blood (not recorded which). Receptor source: a middle-aged man in a cohort exposed to, infected with or recovered from COVID-19 (not recorded which).

This rearrangement joins TRBV27 to TRBJ1-5; possible D gene TRBD1, 6 bases. CDR1 is MNHEY, CDR2 SMNVEV, per germline (reference sequence). The CDR3 is made up of 13 amino acids. V was pared by 7 bases and J by 3 bases, with 10 bases between. CDR3 in DNA: TGTGCCAGCAAGGGGGATCTCAATCAGCCCCAGCATTTT. This encodes CASKGDLNQPQHF.

The genes are TRBV6-5 and TRBJ2-2, with 9 bases matching TRBD2. CDR1 MNHEY and CDR2 SVGAGI come from the germline V gene. Trimming removed 4 bases from V and 6 bases from J; junction bases left unmatched: 3. This CDR3 has 14 amino acids. CDR3 DNA sequence: TGTGCCAGCAGTTTTCTAGCGGGACCCGGGGAGCTGTTTTTT. This translates into CASSFLAGPGELFF.

This clone was recorded a few times. The V call is TRBV30, the J call TRBJ1-5, with D possibly matching TRBD1 (6 bases). Germline V gives CDR1 GTSNPN, CDR2 SVGIG (reference sequence). There are 13 residues in the CDR3. Trimming removed 2 bases at V and 6 bases at J, with 11 bases between. This CDR3 reads CAWSSRGGQPQHF. CDR3 bases: TGTGCCTGGAGTAGTAGGGGGGGTCAGCCCCAGCATTTT.

The genes are TRBV9 and TRBJ2-2, with no clear D. V gave up 4 bases and J gave up 0 bases, with 7 bases separating them. CDR1 and CDR2 from the germline V gene are SGDLS and YYNGEE. The CDR3 is 14 amino acids. The CDR3 region is CASSPQTNTGELFF. CDR3 in DNA: TGTGCCAGCAGCCCCCAAACGAACACCGGGGAGCTGTTTTTT.

The chain couples TRBV3-1 (or the pseudogene TRBV3-2) to TRBJ2-2; weak D call: TRBD2 (5 bases). Trimming pared 1 base from V and 4 bases from J, leaving 16 bases between. CDR1 and CDR2 from the germline V gene are LGHDT and YNNKEL (reference sequence). CDR3 length equals 17 residues. The CDR3 is CASSQGGSGGFTGELFF. The CDR3 DNA reads TGTGCCAGCAGCCAAGGAGGTTCGGGCGGGTTCACCGGGGAGCTGTTTTTT.

The table lists this clone with a count of one. The rearrangement joins TRBV27 to TRBJ1-6; possibly TRBD1 for D (6 bases). V lost 4 bases to trimming and J lost 7 bases, with 14 bases between them. Germline V CDR1 and CDR2: MNHEY, SMNVEV (reference sequence). CDR3 length equals 15 residues. The chain's CDR3 is CASSSGQSLNSPLHF. CDR3 sequence (DNA): TGTGCCAGCAGTTCGGGACAATCCCTGAATTCACCCCTCCACTTT.

The V gene is TRBV9, the J gene TRBJ2-3; D remains ambiguous. This CDR3 is built from 14 residues. Per the germline V gene, CDR1 is SGDLS and CDR2 is YYNGEE. Deletions cut 4 bases from V and 6 bases from J, with 15 bases between. The CDR3 sequence is CASSHDANGDTQYF. The CDR3 bases are TGTGCCAGCAGCCATGACGCGAACGGGGATACGCAGTATTTT.

The rearrangement joins TRBV27 to TRBJ1-2; D is perhaps TRBD1 (5 bases). CDR3 length equals 13 residues. V was pared by 5 bases and J by 8 bases, with 15 bases between. Per germline, CDR1 MNHEY and CDR2 SMNVEV (reference sequence). The CDR3: CASSGGTLGGYTF. DNA for the CDR3: TGTGCCAGCAGTGGCGGGACTCTGGGGGGCTACACCTTC.

This chain uses TRBV9 with TRBJ1-2; D uncertain. Germline loops: CDR1 SGDLS, CDR2 YYNGEE. Trimming removed 3 bases at V and 4 bases at J, with 10 bases between. The CDR3 contains 13 residues. CDR3 loop: CASSASGIYGYTF. The DNA of the CDR3 is TGTGCCAGCAGCGCCTCTGGCATCTATGGCTACACCTTC.

CDR3 loop: CASSYSKAGTSYEQYF. The DNA for the CDR3 is TGTGCCAGCAGTTACTCAAAGGCGGGGACCTCCTACGAGCAGTACTTC. The chain combines TRBV6-5 with TRBJ2-7; D perhaps matches TRBD2 (6 bases). Trimming removed 0 bases at V and 0 bases at J, with 12 bases between. From germline, CDR1 is MNHEY and CDR2 SVGAGI. The CDR3 sequence is 16 residues long.

The rearrangement joins TRBV14 to TRBJ2-5; D possibly corresponds to TRBD2 (6 bases). Trimming cost V 0 bases and J 0 bases, with 17 bases left between them. CDR1 and CDR2 (germline): SGHDN, FVKESK. CDR3 length: 18 amino acids. The CDR3 sequence is CASSQESFLAHYQETQYF. In DNA, the CDR3 is TGTGCCAGCAGCCAAGAGAGCTTCCTAGCGCATTACCAAGAGACCCAGTACTTC.